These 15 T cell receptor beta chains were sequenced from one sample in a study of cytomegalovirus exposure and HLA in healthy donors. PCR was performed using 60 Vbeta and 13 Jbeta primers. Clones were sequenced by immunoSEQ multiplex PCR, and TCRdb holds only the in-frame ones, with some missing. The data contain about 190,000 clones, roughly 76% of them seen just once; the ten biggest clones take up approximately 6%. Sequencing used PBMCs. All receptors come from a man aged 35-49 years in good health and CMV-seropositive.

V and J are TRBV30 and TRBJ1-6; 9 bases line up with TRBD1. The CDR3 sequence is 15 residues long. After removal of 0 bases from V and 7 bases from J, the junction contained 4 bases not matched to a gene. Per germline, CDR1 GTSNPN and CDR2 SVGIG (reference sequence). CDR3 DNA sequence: TGTGCCTGGAGTGTACAGGGACAGGGAAATTCACCCCTCCACTTT. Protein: CAWSVQGQGNSPLHF.

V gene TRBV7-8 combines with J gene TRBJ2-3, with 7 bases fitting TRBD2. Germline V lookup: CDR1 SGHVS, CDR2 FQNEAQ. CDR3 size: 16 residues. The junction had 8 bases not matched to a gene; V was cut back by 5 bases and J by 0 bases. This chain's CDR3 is CASSPPGGSSTDTQYF. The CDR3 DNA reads TGTGCCAGCAGCCCGCCCGGGGGGTCTAGCACAGATACGCAGTATTTT. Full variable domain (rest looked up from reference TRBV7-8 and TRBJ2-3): GAGVSQSPRYKVAKRGQDVALRCDPISGHVSLFWYQQALGQGPEFLTYFQNEAQLDKSGLPSDRFFAERPEGSVSTLKIQRTQQEDSAVYLCASSPPGGSSTDTQYFGPGTRLTVL.

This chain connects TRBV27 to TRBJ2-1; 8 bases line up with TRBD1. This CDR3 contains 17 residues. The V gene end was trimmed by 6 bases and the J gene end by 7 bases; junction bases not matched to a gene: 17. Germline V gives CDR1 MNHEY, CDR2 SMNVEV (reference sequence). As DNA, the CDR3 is TGTGCCAGCAGACGAGAAACCGGGACAGGCTATTCAAATGAGCAGTTCTTC. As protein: CASRRETGTGYSNEQFF.

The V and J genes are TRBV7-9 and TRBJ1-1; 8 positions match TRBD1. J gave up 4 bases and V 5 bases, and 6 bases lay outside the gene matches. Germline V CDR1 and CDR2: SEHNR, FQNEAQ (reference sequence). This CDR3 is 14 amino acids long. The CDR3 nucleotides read TGTGCCAGCAGCGGAGGACAGGGTCCCACTGAAGCTTTCTTT. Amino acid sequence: CASSGGQGPTEAFF.

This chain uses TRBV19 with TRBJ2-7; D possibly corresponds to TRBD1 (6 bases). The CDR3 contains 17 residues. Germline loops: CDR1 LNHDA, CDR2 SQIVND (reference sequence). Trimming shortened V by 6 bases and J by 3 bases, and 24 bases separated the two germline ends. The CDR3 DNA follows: TGTGCCAGTAGCCCGGGACACCTATCTCCCGGCCGCTACGAGCAGTACTTC. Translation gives CASSPGHLSPGRYEQYF.

CDR3 nucleotide sequence: TGTGCCAGCAGGCCAGGGGGAGTTGGCAATCAGCCCCAGCATTTT. This translates into CASRPGGVGNQPQHF. The chain combines TRBV28 with TRBJ1-5; the match to TRBD1 covers 7 bases. Trimming at V came to 6 bases and at J to 2 bases, leaving 7 bases not matched to a gene. The CDR3 spans 15 residues. CDR1 MDHEN and CDR2 SYDVKM come from the germline V gene.

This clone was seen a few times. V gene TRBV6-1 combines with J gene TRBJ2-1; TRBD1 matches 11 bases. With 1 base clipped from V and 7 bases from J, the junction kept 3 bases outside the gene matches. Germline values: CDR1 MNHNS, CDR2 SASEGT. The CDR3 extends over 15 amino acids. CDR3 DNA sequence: TGTGCCAGCAGTGAAGGCGGGACAGGGGGAAATGAGCAGTTCTTC. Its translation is CASSEGGTGGNEQFF.

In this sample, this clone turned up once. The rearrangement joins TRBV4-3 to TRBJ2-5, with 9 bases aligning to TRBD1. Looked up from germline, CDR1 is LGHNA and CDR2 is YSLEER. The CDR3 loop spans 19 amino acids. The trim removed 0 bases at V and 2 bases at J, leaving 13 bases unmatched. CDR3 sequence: CASSQDFGAGQGWQETQYF. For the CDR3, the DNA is TGCGCCAGCAGCCAAGATTTTGGGGCGGGACAGGGCTGGCAAGAGACCCAGTACTTC.

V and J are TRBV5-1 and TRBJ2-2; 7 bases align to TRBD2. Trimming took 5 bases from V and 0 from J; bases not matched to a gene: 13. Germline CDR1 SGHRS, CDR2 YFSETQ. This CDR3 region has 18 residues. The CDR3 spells CASSAFQSGDANTGELFF. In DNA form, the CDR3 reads TGCGCCAGCAGTGCCTTCCAAAGCGGGGACGCGAACACCGGGGAGCTGTTTTTT.

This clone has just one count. CDR3 nucleotide sequence: TGTGCCAGCAGCTTAAAAGGACTAACCAAAAACATTCAGTACTTC. Its translation is CASSLKGLTKNIQYF. The chain combines TRBV7-3 with TRBJ2-4; D is perhaps TRBD2 (6 bases). Germline values: CDR1 SGHTA, CDR2 FQGTGA. The CDR3 runs 15 residues. Trimming took off 1 base at V and 2 bases at J, with 9 bases between the two ends.

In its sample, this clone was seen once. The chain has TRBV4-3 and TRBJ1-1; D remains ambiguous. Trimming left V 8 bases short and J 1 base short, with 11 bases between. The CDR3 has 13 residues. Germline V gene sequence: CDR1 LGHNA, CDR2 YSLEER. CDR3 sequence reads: CASRYSGNTEAFF. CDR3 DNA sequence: TGCGCCAGCCGTTACTCGGGGAACACTGAAGCTTTCTTT.

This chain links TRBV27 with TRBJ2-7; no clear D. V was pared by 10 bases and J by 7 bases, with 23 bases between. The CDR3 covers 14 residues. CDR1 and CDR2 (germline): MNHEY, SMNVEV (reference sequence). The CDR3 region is CATTRSPFSFEQYF. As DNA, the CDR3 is TGTGCCACCACCCGGAGTCCCTTTTCTTTTGAGCAGTACTTC.

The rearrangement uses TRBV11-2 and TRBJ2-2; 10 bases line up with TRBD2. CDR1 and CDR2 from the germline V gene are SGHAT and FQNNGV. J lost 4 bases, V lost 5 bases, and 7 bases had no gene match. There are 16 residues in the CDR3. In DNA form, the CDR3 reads TGTGCCAGCAGCCCACCGGGACTAGCGAGCACCGGGGAGCTGTTTTTT. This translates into CASSPPGLASTGELFF.

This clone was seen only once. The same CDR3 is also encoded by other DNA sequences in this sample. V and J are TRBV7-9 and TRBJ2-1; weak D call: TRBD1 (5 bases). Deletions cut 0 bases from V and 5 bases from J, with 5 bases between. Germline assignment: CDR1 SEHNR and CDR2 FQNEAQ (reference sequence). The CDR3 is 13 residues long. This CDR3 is CASSLATDNEQFF. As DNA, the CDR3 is TGTGCCAGCAGCTTAGCGACAGACAATGAGCAGTTCTTC.

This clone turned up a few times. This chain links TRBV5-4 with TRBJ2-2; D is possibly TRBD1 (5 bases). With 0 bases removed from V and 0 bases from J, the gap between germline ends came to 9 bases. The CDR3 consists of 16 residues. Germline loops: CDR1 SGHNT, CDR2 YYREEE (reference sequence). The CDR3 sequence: CASSLAVGANTGELFF. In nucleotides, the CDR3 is TGTGCCAGCAGCTTGGCCGTAGGGGCGAACACCGGGGAGCTGTTTTTT.